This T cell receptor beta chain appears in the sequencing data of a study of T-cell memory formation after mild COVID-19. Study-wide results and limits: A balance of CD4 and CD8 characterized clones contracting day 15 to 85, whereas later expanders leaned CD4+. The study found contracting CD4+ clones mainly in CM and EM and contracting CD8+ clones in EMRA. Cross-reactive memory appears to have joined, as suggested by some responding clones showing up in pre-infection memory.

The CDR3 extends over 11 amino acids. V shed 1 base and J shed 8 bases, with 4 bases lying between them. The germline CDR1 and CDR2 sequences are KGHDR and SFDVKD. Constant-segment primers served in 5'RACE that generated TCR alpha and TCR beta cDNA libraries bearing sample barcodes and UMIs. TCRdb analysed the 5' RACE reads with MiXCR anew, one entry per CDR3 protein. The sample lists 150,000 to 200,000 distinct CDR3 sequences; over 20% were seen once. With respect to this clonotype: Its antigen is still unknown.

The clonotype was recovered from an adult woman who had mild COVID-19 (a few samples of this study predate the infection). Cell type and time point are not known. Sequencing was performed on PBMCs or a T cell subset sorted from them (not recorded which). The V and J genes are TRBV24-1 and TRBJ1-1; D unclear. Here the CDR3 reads CATSDFTEAFF. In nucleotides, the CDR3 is TGTGCCACCAGTGATTTCACAGAAGCTTTCTTT.